These T cell receptor beta chains were read from a single sample in a study of blood T cell repertoires in COVID-19. The data were produced by immunoSEQ multiplex PCR, yet TCRdb's version contains in-frame clones alone and is incomplete. The profile shows a few hundred thousand clones, approximately 86% of them singletons. The sequenced sample was peripheral blood. The receptor source for this set is a woman in her 70s with COVID-19, enrolled during active disease. Each CDR3 is given with its conserved first and last residue. The order of the fields is clone size, D gene, J gene, V gene, CDR3 DNA, CDR3 protein. A D gene is named only where the DNA matches it firmly. Expanded clones are given a class, and other clones once, few, many or no size at all.

once,TRBD1,TRBJ2-2,TRBV7-3,TGTGCCAGCAGCTGGGACAGGGTGACCGGGGAGCTGTTTTTT,CASSWDRVTGELFF
few,TRBD2,TRBJ2-5,TRBV2,TGTGCCAGCAGCGGGGAGCGGGGGACCCAGTACTTC,CASSGERGTQYF
.,.,TRBJ1-3,TRBV24-1,TGTGCCACCAGTGCTGGACATACCAGCTCTGGAAACACCATATATTTT,CATSAGHTSSGNTIYF
.,TRBD1,TRBJ1-5,TRBV19,TGTGCCAGTAGTCGGACAGGGGCCCCCATCAATCAGCCCCAGCATTTT,CASSRTGAPINQPQHF
.,.,TRBJ2-5,TRBV20-1,TGCAGTGCTAGTAACGTACAGGGTACGGGGGAGACCCAGTACTTC,CSASNVQGTGETQYF
.,.,TRBJ1-5,TRBV19,TGTGCCAGTAGTATAGATCCCCCCGGGTATAGCAATCAGCCCCAGCATTTT,CASSIDPPGYSNQPQHF
.,.,TRBJ1-1,TRBV5-4,TGTGCCAGCAGCTCCCCCCCCGGAGCTGAAGCTTTCTTT,CASSSPPGAEAFF
.,.,TRBJ2-3,TRBV5-1,TGCGCCAGCAGCTCGACAGGGACTGCGGATACGCAGTATTTT,CASSSTGTADTQYF
.,TRBD1,TRBJ2-1,TRBV27,TGTGCCAGCAGTTCCGGACAGGGTCCCTACAATGAGCAGTTCTTC,CASSSGQGPYNEQFF
.,.,TRBJ1-1,TRBV12-1,TGTGCCAGCAGCTTTGCCTGCCAAGGGGGCTCAAAGAACACTGAAGCTTTCTTT,CASSFACQGGSKNTEAFF
once,TRBD1,TRBJ1-5,TRBV13,TGTGCCAGCAGCTTAGGACAGGGGAATCAGCCCCAGCATTTT,CASSLGQGNQPQHF
.,.,TRBJ2-5,TRBV4-1,TGCGCCAGCAGCCAAGATGAGACAGGCCTAGAGACCCAGTACTTC,CASSQDETGLETQYF
.,.,TRBJ1-2,TRBV5-6,TGTGCCAGCAGCTTGGAGAGCTATGGCTACACCTTC,CASSLESYGYTF
.,.,TRBJ1-1,TRBV29-1,TGCAGCGCCCTCGGACCGCTCGCAGGGGCTGAAGCTTTCTTT,CSALGPLAGAEAFF
.,TRBD2,TRBJ2-7,TRBV7-2,TGTGCCAGCAGCTTAAGCCCCGTACTAGCGGGGTACGAGCAGTACTTC,CASSLSPVLAGYEQYF
.,TRBD1,TRBJ1-1,TRBV5-1,TGCGCCAGCAGCCAGGGACAGATTTCCATGAACACTGAAGCTTTCTTT,CASSQGQISMNTEAFF
.,.,TRBJ1-2,TRBV5-1,TGCGCCAGCAGCCGTCGAGGGGAGGTGAGGGGCTACACCTTC,CASSRRGEVRGYTF
.,TRBD1,TRBJ2-7,TRBV10-1,TGCGCCAGCAGTAGGGACAGGGGGTCCTACGAGCAGTACTTC,CASSRDRGSYEQYF
.,.,TRBJ2-5,TRBV5-1,TGCGCCAGCAGCTTGAGCCCGAACCCGTTAGGAGTTGAAGAGACCCAGTACTTC,CASSLSPNPLGVEETQYF
few,.,TRBJ1-5,TRBV5-8,TGTGCCAGCAGCTTCTTTCAGCCCCAGCATTTT,CASSFFQPQHF
.,.,TRBJ2-2,TRBV15,TGTGCCACCAGCAGATCTAGAGGGAGTACCGGGGAGCTGTTTTTT,CATSRSRGSTGELFF
.,TRBD1,TRBJ2-2,TRBV24-1,TGTGCCACCAGTGAATCCGGGACAGTCACCGGGGAGCTGTTTTTT,CATSESGTVTGELFF
.,.,TRBJ1-3,TRBV5-1,TGCGCCAGCAAACTCGGGGGGGACTCTGGAAACACCATATATTTT,CASKLGGDSGNTIYF
.,.,TRBJ1-5,TRBV6-1,TGTGCCAGCAGTGAAATAATCCGGCCCCAGCATTTT,CASSEIIRPQHF
.,.,TRBJ1-6,TRBV4-1,TGCGCCAGCAGCCAAGAAGGCGGCGCTAATAATTCACCCCTCCACTTT,CASSQEGGANNSPLHF
.,.,TRBJ2-7,TRBV7-3,TGTGCCAGCAGCTTAGGGTGGGACTTCCCTTCCTACGAGCAGTACTTC,CASSLGWDFPSYEQYF
.,TRBD1,TRBJ1-1,TRBV10-3,TGTGCCATCAGGGACAGGGAGAACACTGAAGCTTTCTTT,CAIRDRENTEAFF
.,TRBD2,TRBJ2-1,TRBV14,TGTGCCAGCAGTCTAGAACCCTTACTAGCGGGGGGATTATTTCACTACAATGAGCAGTTCTTC,CASSLEPLLAGGLFHYNEQFF
.,TRBD1,TRBJ1-5,TRBV4-2,TGTGCCAGCAGCCATACAGGGGGACCCTATAGCAATCAGCCCCAGCATTTT,CASSHTGGPYSNQPQHF
.,TRBD1,TRBJ1-2,TRBV19,TGTGCCAGTACAACTTCAACAGGGGCCTATGGCTACACCTTC,CASTTSTGAYGYTF
.,TRBD1,TRBJ1-2,TRBV13,TGTGCCAGCAGCTTAGGAAGGGGGCCTGGCTATGGCTACACCTTC,CASSLGRGPGYGYTF
.,.,TRBJ2-7,TRBV3-1/TRBV3-2,TGTGCCAGCAGCCAAACGAGTGAGCAGTACTTC,CASSQTSEQYF
.,TRBD2,TRBJ2-3,TRBV18,TGTGCCAGCTCACCACCGGGCCGCGGGGGGGGTGGCACAGATACGCAGTATTTT,CASSPPGRGGGGTDTQYF
.,.,TRBJ1-2,TRBV18,TGTGCCAGCTCACCCACGACTGATTATGGCTACACCTTC,CASSPTTDYGYTF
.,.,TRBJ1-5,TRBV6-5,TGTGCCAGCAGCGGGGGGGATCAGCCCCAGCATTTT,CASSGGDQPQHF
once,TRBD1,TRBJ1-2,TRBV30,TGTGCCTGGAGTATGGGACAGGCCTATGGCTACACCTTC,CAWSMGQAYGYTF
.,.,TRBJ1-2,TRBV3-1/TRBV3-2,TGTGCCAGCAGCCAAACTAGCTCCCGAGGTAACTATGGCTACACCTTC,CASSQTSSRGNYGYTF
.,TRBD2,TRBJ2-5,TRBV7-2,TGTGCCAGCAGCTACCAGCGGGGGAACTTGGAGACCCAGTACTTC,CASSYQRGNLETQYF
.,TRBD1,TRBJ2-2,TRBV24-1,TGTGCCACCAGTGACCCAACAGGGGGGCCTACCGGGGAGCTGTTTTTT,CATSDPTGGPTGELFF
.,.,TRBJ2-7,TRBV13,TGTGCCAGCAGCTTAAGAGGCAGAGGATACGAGCAGTACTTC,CASSLRGRGYEQYF
.,.,TRBJ2-2,TRBV20-1,TGCAGTGCTAGTACCGAGTACCCGAACACCGGGGAGCTGTTTTTT,CSASTEYPNTGELFF
.,.,TRBJ2-7,TRBV7-2,TGTGCCAGCTCCTTATCGGGCACAGGCTCCTACGAGCAGTACTTC,CASSLSGTGSYEQYF
.,TRBD1,TRBJ1-2,TRBV30,TGTGCCTGGAGTGTAGGACAGGGGTCCGTTGGCTACACCTTC,CAWSVGQGSVGYTF
.,TRBD1,TRBJ1-1,TRBV9,TGTGCCAGCAGCGTAGGGGACAGGGGCGAAGAGACTGAAGCTTTCTTT,CASSVGDRGEETEAFF
few,TRBD1,TRBJ1-2,TRBV25-1,TGTGCCAGCAGTGACCGGGACAGAGGCTATGGCTACACCTTC,CASSDRDRGYGYTF
.,.,TRBJ1-2,TRBV28,TGTGCCAGCAGTTTTGAAAGTAGTTACTATGGCTACACCTTC,CASSFESSYYGYTF
.,.,TRBJ2-7,TRBV6-5,TGTGCCAGCCTATCCGGGACATCTAATTACGAGCAGTACTTC,CASLSGTSNYEQYF
.,.,TRBJ1-5,TRBV19,TGTGCCAGTAGCCGACAGAGCAATCAGCCCCAGCATTTT,CASSRQSNQPQHF
.,TRBD2,TRBJ2-7,TRBV2,TGTGCCAGCACCTCCCCCCACGGGGGGGCGAGCTCCTACGAGCAGTACTTC,CASTSPHGGASSYEQYF